The next 30 T cell receptor beta chains were all read from a single sample in a study of CXCR3-negative and CXCR3-positive naive CD8 T cells. Study results and caveats: Higher TRB CDR3 hydrophobicity marked CXCR3-positive naive cells relative to CXCR3-negative naive cells.

Antigens of these TCRs are unknown. Through 5' RACE with UMI labels, the TRB cDNA libraries were prepared. Reanalyzing the 5' RACE reads, TCRdb keeps one entry per CDR3 protein, without DNA. Its clone listing holds roughly 63,000 distinct CDR3 sequences. Sequencing was done on a sample of naive CXCR3+ CD8+ T cells from blood. Subset specified: CD45RO-CCR7+CD27+CD95- naive CD8+ T cells expressing CXCR3 (TNR3+). Every receptor here comes from a human donor in good health. Some clones in this sample may be carry-over from other donors' samples.

V gene TRBV4-1 combines with J gene TRBJ2-1; TCRdb's D call, TRBD1, is unchecked because there is no DNA. This CDR3 contains 19 residues. In germline, CDR1 is MGHRA, CDR2 YSYEKL. The CDR3 spells CASSQDTQDQYFSYNEQFF.

The chain recombines TRBV29-1 with TRBJ2-7; the D call of TRBD1 rests on TCRdb alone, since no DNA is present to check it. CDR1 SQVTM and CDR2 ANQGSEA come from the germline V gene. The CDR3 runs 13 residues. CDR3 protein: CSAEDRVSHEQYF.

This rearrangement joins TRBV29-1 to TRBJ1-2; no DNA is available, so the TRBD1 call from TCRdb remains unchecked. The germline gives CDR1 SQVTM, CDR2 ANQGSEA. This CDR3 has 13 residues. The CDR3: CSVPGQGMYGYTF.

J is TRBJ1-5 and V is TRBV6-2 or TRBV6-3; TCRdb proposes TRBD1, but this gene call is untestable without DNA. This CDR3 spans 15 amino acids. Germline-derived CDR1 and CDR2 are MNHEY and SVGEGT. The chain's CDR3 is CASSYLGQGAQPQHF.

V and J are TRBV7-2 and TRBJ1-4. The CDR3 is 14 residues long. Germline CDR1 SGHTA, CDR2 FQGNSA. The CDR3 sequence is CASSLGDWNEKLFF.

J is TRBJ2-3 and V is TRBV13; no DNA is available, so the TRBD1 call from TCRdb remains unchecked. The CDR3 extends over 16 amino acids. CDR1 and CDR2 from the germline V gene are PRHDT and FYEKMQ (reference sequence). This chain's CDR3 is CASSLAGGKNTDTQYF.

This chain connects TRBV11-3 to TRBJ1-1; the TCRdb D gene call, TRBD1, has no DNA to confirm it. The germline gives CDR1 SGHNT, CDR2 YENEEA. This CDR3 contains 15 residues. Here the CDR3 reads CASSSRDRAHTEAFF.

The chain combines TRBV7-6 with TRBJ2-7. This CDR3 is 14 amino acids long. Per germline, CDR1 SGHVS and CDR2 FNYEAQ. The CDR3 loop reads CASSLVLGSGEQYF.

The V call is TRBV29-1, the J call TRBJ1-2. This CDR3 spans 12 amino acids. Germline loops: CDR1 SQVTM, CDR2 ANQGSEA. The CDR3 sequence is CSVFSVEGRYTF.

The chain has TRBV29-1 and TRBJ1-5. The CDR3 runs 11 residues. The V gene's germline CDR1 is SQVTM and CDR2 ANQGSEA. This CDR3 reads CSGGDNQPQHF.

The CDR3 loop reads CSAAGSTYEQYF. V is TRBV29-1 and J is TRBJ2-7. CDR1 SQVTM and CDR2 ANQGSEA come from the germline V gene. The CDR3 covers 12 residues.

The genes are TRBV6-5 and TRBJ2-3; TCRdb reports TRBD1, a call that lacks DNA to check it against. The germline gives CDR1 MNHEY, CDR2 SVGAGI. The CDR3 covers 15 residues. This CDR3 is CASSRNQGATDTQYF.

This sequence joins TRBV7-9 and TRBJ2-7. Germline values: CDR1 SEHNR, CDR2 FQNEAQ (reference sequence). This CDR3 contains 11 residues. CDR3 region: CASSKWGEQYF.

V usage is TRBV7-9 and J usage is TRBJ1-1; without DNA, the TCRdb call of TRBD1 cannot be checked. CDR3 length equals 15 residues. Germline CDR1 SEHNR, CDR2 FQNEAQ (reference sequence). This CDR3 reads CASSSSGQSNTEAFF.

The V call is TRBV29-1, the J call TRBJ2-2. This CDR3 contains 14 residues. Germline assignment: CDR1 SQVTM and CDR2 ANQGSEA. CDR3 protein: CSVEVGANTGELFF.

The rearrangement uses TRBV5-6 and TRBJ2-1. CDR3 length: 16 residues. The germline V gene encodes CDR1 SGHDT and CDR2 YYEEEE. This CDR3 is CASSLGAVSSYNEQFF.

This chain links TRBV20-1 with TRBJ2-5; TCRdb proposes TRBD2, but this gene call is untestable without DNA. The CDR3 covers 15 residues. The germline V gene has CDR1 DFQATT and CDR2 SNEGSKA (reference sequence). CDR3 residues: CSASSSGGIQETQYF.

This chain joins TRBV4-3 and TRBJ2-7. The CDR3 is 14 residues long. Germline V CDR1 and CDR2: LGHNA, YSLEER. The CDR3 here is CASSQGEVAHEQYF.

V gene TRBV4-2 combines with J gene TRBJ1-1; no DNA is available, so the TRBD1 call from TCRdb remains unchecked. The CDR3 sequence is 14 residues long. From germline, CDR1 is LGHNA and CDR2 YNFKEQ. The CDR3 spells CASSQTGEATEAFF.

V and J are TRBV4-1 and TRBJ2-7; TCRdb names TRBD1, which stays unverified in the absence of DNA. Germline lookup yields CDR1 MGHRA and CDR2 YSYEKL. The CDR3 runs to 16 residues. This CDR3 is CASSQALGQGVNEQYF.

The chain joins TRBV29-1 to TRBJ2-6; TCRdb proposes TRBD1, but this gene call is untestable without DNA. CDR1 is SQVTM and CDR2 is ANQGSEA in the germline V gene. This CDR3 region has 18 residues. The CDR3 protein is CSVEAKPRGGGGANVLTF. Full variable domain (missing parts from reference TRBV29-1 and TRBJ2-6): SAVISQKPSRDICQRGTSLTIQCQVDSQVTMMFWYRQQPGQSLTLIATANQGSEATYESGFVIDKFPISRPNLTFSTLTVSNMSPEDSSIYLCSVEAKPRGGGGANVLTFGAGSRLTVL.

CDR3 residues: CASSPVGGYTF. This chain links TRBV6-6 with TRBJ1-2. Germline V gene data show CDR1 as MNHNY and CDR2 as SVGAGI (reference sequence). The CDR3 length is 11 residues.

This chain joins TRBV29-1 and TRBJ2-1; the D call from TCRdb, TRBD2, cannot be confirmed without DNA. The CDR3 contains 12 residues. The germline gives CDR1 SQVTM, CDR2 ANQGSEA. The CDR3 here is CSAPRGNNEQFF.

This chain joins TRBV29-1 and TRBJ2-1; TCRdb lists TRBD1, though no DNA is available to test this call. The CDR3 contains 13 residues. The germline V gene has CDR1 SQVTM and CDR2 ANQGSEA. The CDR3 is CSVVRQGYGEQFF.

This chain connects TRBV27 to TRBJ2-3; the TCRdb D gene call, TRBD2, has no DNA to confirm it. Germline V lookup: CDR1 MNHEY, CDR2 SMNVEV (reference sequence). The CDR3 covers 16 residues. This CDR3 is CASSLTSGGTTDTQYF.

The chain is built from TRBV7-3 and TRBJ2-3. The CDR3 has 14 residues. The V gene's germline CDR1 is SGHTA and CDR2 FQGTGA. The CDR3 sequence: CASSHGGMSDTQYF.

The V call is TRBV15, the J call TRBJ1-1. The length of the CDR3 is 14 residues. Germline-derived CDR1 and CDR2 are LNHNV and YYDKDF (reference sequence). CDR3 sequence: CATSSRLVGTEAFF. Full variable domain (rest looked up from reference TRBV15 and TRBJ1-1): DAMVIQNPRYQVTQFGKPVTLSCSQTLNHNVMYWYQQKSSQAPKLLFHYYDKDFNNEADTPDNFQSRRPNTSFCFLDIRSPGLGDTAMYLCATSSRLVGTEAFFGQGTRLTVV.

J is TRBJ2-2 and V is TRBV29-1; TCRdb's D call of TRBD2 is untestable without DNA. Germline CDR1 reads SQVTM; CDR2 reads ANQGSEA. The length of the CDR3 is 13 residues. CDR3: CSVTGLVGGELFF.

The CDR3: CASSETYEQYF. This chain joins TRBV25-1 and TRBJ2-7. This CDR3 has 11 residues. Germline V gene sequence: CDR1 MGHDK, CDR2 SYGVNS.

CDR3 sequence: CASSQDGSTVEQYF. The chain links TRBV14 to TRBJ2-7. Germline CDR1 reads SGHDN; CDR2 reads FVKESK. This CDR3 region has 14 residues.